Below are 8 T cell receptor beta chains sequenced from a single sample in a study of T-cell memory formation after mild COVID-19. MiXCR, run by TCRdb on the 5' RACE reads, gives a single entry per CDR3 protein. Of roughly 620,000 distinct CDR3 sequences listed, approximately 19% are singletons. Input material: PBMCs or a T cell subset sorted from them (not recorded which). These TCRs come from an adult woman who had mild COVID-19 (a few samples of this study predate the infection). Cell type and time point are not known.

The chain combines TRBV24-1 with TRBJ2-3, with D hard to call. Germline CDR1 reads KGHDR; CDR2 reads SFDVKD. The CDR3 has 15 residues. Trimming pared 3 bases from V and 2 bases from J, leaving 11 bases between. This chain's CDR3 is CATSDERWVTDTQYF. For the CDR3, the DNA is TGTGCCACCAGTGATGAAAGGTGGGTCACAGATACGCAGTATTTT.

This clonotype has just a few counts. CDR3 coding DNA: TGCAGTGCTAGAGAGGGGACACGTACGGGCGACTACACCTTC. Translated, it gives CSAREGTRTGDYTF. The gene calls are TRBV20-1 and TRBJ1-2, with TRBD1 as a possible D gene (6 bases). This CDR3 is 14 amino acids long. Germline V gene data show CDR1 as DFQATT and CDR2 as SNEGSKA (reference sequence). V lost 0 bases and J 10 bases, leaving 18 bases between the germline ends.

This chain uses TRBV2 with TRBJ2-1, with D perhaps assigned TRBD1 or TRBD2 (5 bases each). CDR1 is SNHLY, CDR2 FYNNEI, per germline. Trimming took 4 bases from V and 4 from J, leaving 11 bases between them. The CDR3 length is 14 residues. DNA of the CDR3: TGTGCCAGCAGTGCGGGACCGTCGTACAATGAGCAGTTCTTC. It codes for CASSAGPSYNEQFF.

This clonotype was detected a few times. The chain recombines TRBV29-1 with TRBJ2-2; D might be TRBD1 or TRBD2, each matching 5 bases. The CDR3 is 14 amino acids. V was trimmed by 5 bases and J by 6 bases, leaving 16 bases between them. Germline values: CDR1 SQVTM, CDR2 ANQGSEA. CDR3 sequence (DNA): TGCAGCGTTCAGTGGGACCCACGAGCCGGGGAGCTGTTTTTT. Its protein product is CSVQWDPRAGELFF.

This rearrangement joins TRBV24-1 to TRBJ2-1; 7 nucleotides match TRBD1. Germline V gives CDR1 KGHDR, CDR2 SFDVKD. The CDR3 length is 15 residues. With V trimmed by 3 bases and J by 2 bases, 3 bases remained unmatched. CDR3 nucleotides: TGTGCCACCAGTGATACCGGGACAGCCTACAATGAGCAGTTCTTC. This encodes CATSDTGTAYNEQFF.

This clonotype has just a few counts. DNA for the CDR3: TGTGCCAGCACGAGGTCCGGGACTAGCGCAGATACGCAGTATTTT. It encodes CASTRSGTSADTQYF. This chain joins TRBV7-2 and TRBJ2-3; TRBD2 matches 10 bases. V lost 7 bases to trimming and J lost 4 bases; unmatched junction nucleotides: 8. The germline CDR1 and CDR2 sequences are SGHTA and FQGNSA. This CDR3 spans 15 amino acids.

This clonotype occurred a few times. The V gene is TRBV6-5, the J gene TRBJ2-1; 13 positions agree with TRBD2. Germline V gene data show CDR1 as MNHEY and CDR2 as SVGAGI. This CDR3 has 16 residues. V lost 6 bases, J lost 8 bases, and 10 bases stayed unmatched. CDR3 protein: CASRNGGLAGTYEQFF. CDR3 DNA sequence: TGTGCCAGCAGAAATGGGGGACTAGCGGGAACCTATGAGCAGTTCTTC.

This clonotype was found a few times. The V call is TRBV6-5, the J call TRBJ2-7; D may be TRBD2 (6 bases). This CDR3 region has 15 residues. V lost 6 bases and J 3 bases, leaving 18 bases between the germline ends. CDR1 is MNHEY and CDR2 is SVGAGI in the germline V gene. The CDR3 loop reads CASSGGGGTLYEQYF. The CDR3 DNA reads TGTGCCAGCAGCGGAGGAGGAGGGACCCTCTACGAGCAGTACTTC.